These 31 T cell receptor beta chains originate from one sample sequenced in a study of T-cell reconstitution after alpha-beta-depleted transplantation in children (dated by TCRdb to the mid-2010s). The library was produced with PCR. The listed sequencing device is Illumina HiSeq 2500. To normalize quantification of the TCRbeta repertoire, the TCR libraries were built with molecular barcoding that relied on unique molecular identifiers. The public reads were quality trimmed at Q25 with fastp and then assembled into clones with MiXCR by TCRdb, keeping productive beta chains. Rows are combined by CDR3 protein, so each entry shows the most common genes and DNA. This sample gives a few hundred thousand distinct CDR3 sequences in total; roughly 22% of them show up just once. Around 3.9% of the sample is in the top ten clones. Material: PBMCs from the stem cell graft donor, obtained from the stem cell graft. The receptors come from a human donor who donated a stem cell graft to a child with acute myeloid leukemia.

This rearrangement joins TRBV7-9 to TRBJ2-7; maybe TRBD2 (6 bases). Germline V gives CDR1 SEHNR, CDR2 FQNEAQ (reference sequence). Trimming cost V 7 bases and J 2 bases, with 15 bases left between them. CDR3 length: 14 amino acids. CDR3 nucleotides: TGTGCCAGCACCCCTCCGGGACTCCCCTACGAGCAGTACTTC. This codes for CASTPPGLPYEQYF.

The chain has TRBV6-1 and TRBJ2-5; TRBD1 aligns across 9 bases. After removal of 5 bases from V and 1 base from J, the junction contained 5 bases not matched to a gene. Germline V CDR1 and CDR2: MNHNS, SASEGT. CDR3 length equals 15 residues. CDR3 loop: CASSRTGAFQETQYF. The CDR3, as DNA: TGTGCCAGCAGTCGGACAGGGGCCTTCCAAGAGACCCAGTACTTC.

The sample holds a few counts of this clonotype. The rearrangement uses TRBV20-1 and TRBJ2-3, with unresolved D. Trimming removed 7 bases from V and 1 base from J, with 9 bases in between. Germline V CDR1 and CDR2: DFQATT, SNEGSKA (reference sequence). The CDR3 contains 12 residues. The CDR3 spells CSVGWGTDTQYF. CDR3 sequence (DNA): TGCAGTGTAGGCTGGGGCACAGATACGCAGTATTTT.

A few counts support this clonotype. The V call is TRBV5-1, the J call TRBJ2-1, with a weak D call TRBD1 (6 bases). The V gene lost 3 bases and the J gene lost 0 bases, with 16 bases spanning the gap. Germline V gene lookup returns CDR1 SGHRS and CDR2 YFSETQ. This CDR3 region has 17 residues. The CDR3 region has the DNA TGCGCCAGCAGCTGGGGGCAACAGGCCAGCTCCTACAATGAGCAGTTCTTC. Translated, it gives CASSWGQQASSYNEQFF.

The chain combines TRBV7-9 with TRBJ2-5; 7 positions match TRBD2. The CDR3 is made up of 14 amino acids. V shed 8 bases and J 1 base; nucleotides not matched to a gene: 7. Per germline, CDR1 SEHNR and CDR2 FQNEAQ (reference sequence). CDR3 sequence reads: CASGDRGVQETQYF. The DNA of the CDR3 is TGTGCCAGCGGCGACCGGGGGGTCCAAGAGACCCAGTACTTC.

This chain connects TRBV7-2 to TRBJ2-1, with 8 bases matching TRBD2. V lost 4 bases, J lost 3 bases, and 5 bases stayed unmatched. The length of the CDR3 is 15 residues. Per germline, CDR1 SGHTA and CDR2 FQGNSA. CDR3 nucleotide sequence: TGTGCCAGCAGCTCGAGGACTAGCTTCTACAATGAGCAGTTCTTC. Translation: CASSSRTSFYNEQFF.

The chain recombines TRBV25-1 with TRBJ2-3, with 10 bases fitting TRBD2. J gave up 6 bases and V 3 bases, and 24 bases lay outside the gene matches. CDR1 and CDR2 from the germline V gene are MGHDK and SYGVNS. The CDR3 consists of 21 residues. The CDR3 loop is CASSDNRQIVQREGPRDTQYF. CDR3 coding DNA: TGTGCCAGCAGTGATAACCGCCAGATAGTACAGCGGGAGGGCCCACGGGATACGCAGTATTTT.

This clonotype has at least ten counts. This chain connects TRBV29-1 to TRBJ2-3, with 9 bases lining up with TRBD2. J gave up 3 bases and V 3 bases, and 1 base lay outside the gene matches. The CDR3 spans 13 residues. Looked up from germline, CDR1 is SQVTM and CDR2 is ANQGSEA. CDR3 bases: TGCAGCGTTGACAGCGGGAGGACAGATACGCAGTATTTT. It codes for CSVDSGRTDTQYF.

This clonotype came up a few times. The chain employs TRBV20-1 and TRBJ2-7, with TRBD1 matching over 7 bases. CDR1 and CDR2 (germline): DFQATT, SNEGSKA (reference sequence). The junction had 4 bases not matched to a gene; V was cut back by 3 bases and J by 5 bases. This CDR3 is built from 12 residues. This chain's CDR3 is CSASAGGDEQYF. DNA of the CDR3: TGCAGTGCTAGCGCAGGGGGAGACGAGCAGTACTTC.

V and J are TRBV5-1 and TRBJ2-1; perhaps TRBD1 as D (6 bases). Trimming stripped 0 bases from V and 9 bases from J, with 10 bases between. The CDR3 loop spans 13 amino acids. CDR1 and CDR2 from the germline V gene are SGHRS and YFSETQ. CDR3 loop: CASSLDRVGEQFF. The CDR3 nucleotides are TGCGCCAGCAGCTTGGACAGGGTCGGTGAGCAGTTCTTC.

This clonotype was detected only a few times. The chain is built from TRBV4-1 and TRBJ2-7, with 13 bases matching TRBD2. The trim removed 2 bases at V and 4 bases at J, leaving 5 bases unmatched. CDR1 is MGHRA, CDR2 YSYEKL, per germline. This CDR3 comprises 16 residues. CDR3 protein: CASSQTSGRAVYEQYF. CDR3 in DNA: TGCGCCAGCAGCCAAACTAGCGGGAGGGCCGTTTACGAGCAGTACTTC.

This clonotype was seen a handful of times. The chain recombines TRBV12-3 or TRBV12-4 with TRBJ2-7, with 7 bases that match TRBD2. CDR3 length: 15 residues. V shed 3 bases and J 0 bases; nucleotides not matched to a gene: 5. DNA of the CDR3: TGTGCCAGCAGTTTGGCTAGCGGAGTCTCCTACGAGCAGTACTTC. Its translation: CASSLASGVSYEQYF.

V and J are TRBV7-6 and TRBJ1-1, with D possibly matching TRBD1 (5 bases). Germline V gives CDR1 SGHVS, CDR2 FNYEAQ. V dropped 5 bases and J dropped 7 bases, with 11 bases sitting between them. There are 12 residues in the CDR3. This chain's CDR3 is CASSRDYGEAFF. CDR3 coding DNA: TGTGCCAGCAGCCGGGACTACGGTGAAGCTTTCTTT.

The chain couples TRBV6-1 to TRBJ2-1, with TRBD2 identical over 9 bases. The CDR3 extends over 15 amino acids. Looked up from germline, CDR1 is MNHNS and CDR2 is SASEGT. Losses at the gene ends were 1 base for V and 6 bases for J; bases not matched to a gene: 4. The CDR3 here is CASSEGNSGSNEQFF. The CDR3, as DNA: TGTGCCAGCAGTGAAGGGAATAGCGGGAGCAATGAGCAGTTCTTC.

The chain links TRBV12-3 or TRBV12-4 to TRBJ2-3, with 8 positions matching TRBD1. With 3 bases clipped from V and 3 bases from J, the junction kept 5 bases outside the gene matches. CDR3 length equals 15 residues. The CDR3, as DNA: TGTGCCAGCAGTTTCCAAGGACAGGGTACAGATACGCAGTATTTT. Residues: CASSFQGQGTDTQYF.

The count of this clonotype is one. The V and J genes are TRBV5-1 and TRBJ2-7; 7 nucleotides align to TRBD1. Looked up from germline, CDR1 is SGHRS and CDR2 is YFSETQ. The length of the CDR3 is 16 residues. The ends lost 4 bases at V and 2 bases at J; junction bases unmatched: 12. The CDR3 nucleotides are TGCGCCAGCAGCCCAGCGACAGGGCCAGCCACCTACGAGCAGTACTTC. It translates to CASSPATGPATYEQYF.

This clonotype was observed many times. The chain is built from TRBV29-1 and TRBJ1-1; D is ambiguous. Germline V gene data show CDR1 as SQVTM and CDR2 as ANQGSEA. V gave up 5 bases and J gave up 5 bases, with 12 bases separating them. The CDR3 is made up of 12 amino acids. Here the CDR3 reads CSVPVDETEAFF. CDR3 DNA: TGCAGCGTTCCCGTGGACGAGACTGAAGCTTTCTTT.

There are a few counts of this clonotype. The chain links TRBV5-1 to TRBJ1-2, with 9 bases matching TRBD1. This CDR3 region has 14 residues. In germline, CDR1 is SGHRS, CDR2 YFSETQ. After removal of 0 bases from V and 6 bases from J, the junction contained 3 bases not matched to a gene. The CDR3, as DNA: TGCGCCAGCAGCTTGGTGGGGACAGGGAATGGCTACACCTTC. Amino acid sequence: CASSLVGTGNGYTF.

Many counts were recorded for this clonotype. The genes are TRBV29-1 and TRBJ2-4; no firm D call. Germline CDR1 reads SQVTM; CDR2 reads ANQGSEA. CDR3 length: 13 residues. The germline V and J ends were trimmed by 0 bases and 8 bases, with 11 bases remaining between them. The CDR3 region is CSVEDRRVDIQYF. DNA of the CDR3: TGCAGCGTTGAAGATCGTAGAGTCGACATTCAGTACTTC.

A remark on this clonotype: A read error may explain this, as a much larger clone is one base away. The rearrangement links TRBV20-1 to TRBJ2-1, with 8 bases matching TRBD2. V shed 1 base and J 3 bases; nucleotides not matched to a gene: 8. Germline loops: CDR1 DFQATT, CDR2 SNEGSKA (reference sequence). This CDR3 contains 16 residues. The CDR3 bases are TGCAGTGCTAGAGCCCGGACTAGCCCGAACTACAATGAGCAGTTCTTC. Translated, it gives CSARARTSPNYNEQFF.

The table lists this clonotype with many counts. The rearrangement uses TRBV10-3 and TRBJ2-3; no clear D gene. Germline V lookup: CDR1 ENHRY, CDR2 SYGVKD. This CDR3 is built from 10 residues. V was clipped by 8 bases and J by 12 bases, with 12 bases between them. The CDR3 DNA follows: TGTGCCATCGAAAGGACCAAACAGTATTTT. This gives the protein CAIERTKQYF.

V is TRBV12-3 or TRBV12-4 and J is TRBJ2-1, with D hard to call. CDR3 length: 13 amino acids. V was shortened by 1 base and J by 6 bases, with 7 bases between the two germline ends. The CDR3 spells CASSLGGPNEQFF. The CDR3 DNA is TGTGCCAGCAGTTTAGGCGGACCCAATGAGCAGTTCTTC.

This clonotype was observed a handful of times. This rearrangement joins TRBV5-1 to TRBJ1-2; D perhaps matches TRBD1 (5 bases). V was clipped by 4 bases and J by 2 bases, with 18 bases between them. The CDR3 contains 16 residues. Germline V lookup: CDR1 SGHRS, CDR2 YFSETQ. The CDR3 nucleotides read TGCGCCAGCAGCCCTGCTGGGGTGGGGCTAAACTATGGCTACACCTTC. Translated: CASSPAGVGLNYGYTF.

The table lists this clonotype with a few counts. The CDR3 sequence is CASGTTSSYNEQFF. In DNA form, the CDR3 reads TGTGCCAGCGGAACGACTAGCTCCTACAATGAGCAGTTCTTC. The chain is built from TRBV7-3 and TRBJ2-1; D possibly corresponds to TRBD2 (6 bases). The CDR3 consists of 14 residues. Per germline, CDR1 SGHTA and CDR2 FQGTGA. V was clipped by 8 bases and J by 0 bases, with 11 bases between them.

A few counts support this clonotype. This sequence joins TRBV11-1 and TRBJ2-1; no firm D call. V was trimmed by 5 bases and J by 7 bases, leaving 12 bases between them. This CDR3 is built from 13 residues. Germline loops: CDR1 SGHAT, CDR2 FQDESV (reference sequence). CDR3: CASSPSVTNEQFF. For the CDR3, the DNA is TGTGCCAGCAGCCCCTCGGTAACGAATGAGCAGTTCTTC.

In its sample, this clonotype was seen a few times. This chain uses TRBV29-1 with TRBJ2-7, with D hard to call. Trimming took 4 bases from V and 0 from J, leaving 19 bases between them. Looked up from germline, CDR1 is SQVTM and CDR2 is ANQGSEA. The CDR3 consists of 16 residues. The CDR3 DNA is TGCAGCGTTGTTATATTCGGGCAGCTAAGCTCCTACGAGCAGTACTTC. This sequence encodes CSVVIFGQLSSYEQYF.

This clonotype was recorded only once. The chain joins TRBV7-9 to TRBJ2-3, with 11 bases that match TRBD2. The CDR3 spans 17 residues. CDR1 SEHNR and CDR2 FQNEAQ come from the germline V gene (reference sequence). V lost 0 bases and J lost 7; bases outside the gene matches: 9. The CDR3 protein is CASSLARLAGGGNTQYF. CDR3 in DNA: TGTGCCAGCAGCTTAGCGCGTCTAGCGGGAGGTGGAAATACGCAGTATTTT.

This clonotype has just a few counts. The V gene is TRBV3-1, the J gene TRBJ2-6, with D hard to call. The V end was cut by 1 base, the J end by 2 bases, with 6 bases between. Germline V gene lookup returns CDR1 LGHDT and CDR2 YNNKEL (reference sequence). The CDR3 is 15 amino acids. CDR3 DNA: TGTGCCAGCAGCCAAGCAGGTGCTGGGGCCAACGTCCTGACTTTC. It is translated as CASSQAGAGANVLTF. Supplemented by reference TRBV3-1 and TRBJ2-6, the full variable domain reads DTAVSQTPKYLVTQMGNDKSIKCEQNLGHDTMYWYKQDSKKFLKIMFSYNNKELIINETVPNRFSPKSPDKAHLNLHINSLELGDSAVYFCASSQAGAGANVLTFGAGSRLTVL.

This clonotype was seen more than once but under ten times. The J gene is TRBJ2-7, the V gene TRBV25-1; 7 nucleotides agree with TRBD1. The germline V gene encodes CDR1 MGHDK and CDR2 SYGVNS. There are 13 residues in the CDR3. The junction had 4 bases not matched to a gene; V was cut back by 8 bases and J by 0 bases. The CDR3 here is CASGDRDSYEQYF. The CDR3 DNA is TGTGCCAGCGGAGACAGGGACTCCTACGAGCAGTACTTC.

This clonotype was picked up many times. This rearrangement joins TRBV7-6 to TRBJ2-3, with TRBD1 as a possible D gene (5 bases). Germline CDR1 is SGHVS and CDR2 is FNYEAQ. CDR3 length: 16 residues. Between the trimmed V and J ends, which lost 6 bases and 0 bases, there was a span of 16 bases. The CDR3, as DNA: TGTGCCAGCAGTCCCTGGGGCAGAACTAGCACAGATACGCAGTATTTT. It specifies CASSPWGRTSTDTQYF.

This clonotype was detected many times. This sequence joins TRBV20-1 and TRBJ2-7; 7 positions match TRBD2. Germline assignment: CDR1 DFQATT and CDR2 SNEGSKA (reference sequence). The J segment lost 5 bases and the V segment lost 3 bases, leaving 4 bases of the junction unmatched. This CDR3 is 12 amino acids long. The CDR3 nucleotides are TGCAGTGCTAGGACTAGCACCCACGAGCAGTACTTC. It yields the protein CSARTSTHEQYF.